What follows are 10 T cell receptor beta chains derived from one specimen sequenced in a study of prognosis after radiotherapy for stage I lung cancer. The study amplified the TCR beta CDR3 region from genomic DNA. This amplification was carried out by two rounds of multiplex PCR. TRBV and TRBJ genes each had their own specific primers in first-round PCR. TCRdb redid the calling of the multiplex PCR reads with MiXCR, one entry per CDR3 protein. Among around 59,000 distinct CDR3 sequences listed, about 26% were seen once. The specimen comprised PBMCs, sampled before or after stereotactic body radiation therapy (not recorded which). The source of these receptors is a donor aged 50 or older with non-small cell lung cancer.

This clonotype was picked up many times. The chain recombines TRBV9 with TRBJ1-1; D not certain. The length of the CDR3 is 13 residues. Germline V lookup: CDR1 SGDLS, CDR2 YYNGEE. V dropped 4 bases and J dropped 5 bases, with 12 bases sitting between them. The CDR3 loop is CASSQTQGTEAFF. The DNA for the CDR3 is TGTGCCAGCAGCCAAACCCAAGGTACTGAAGCTTTCTTT. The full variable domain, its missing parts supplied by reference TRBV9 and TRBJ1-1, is DSGVTQTPKHLITATGQRVTLRCSPRSGDLSVYWYQQSLDQGLQFLIQYYNGEERAKGNILERFSAQQFPDLHSELNLSSLELGDSALYFCASSQTQGTEAFFGQGTRLTVV.

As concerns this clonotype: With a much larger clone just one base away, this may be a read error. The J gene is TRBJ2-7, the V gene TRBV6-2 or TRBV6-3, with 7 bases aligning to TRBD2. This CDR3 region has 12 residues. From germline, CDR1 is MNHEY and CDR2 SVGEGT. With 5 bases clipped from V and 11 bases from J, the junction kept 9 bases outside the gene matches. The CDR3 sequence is CASSERGREKYF. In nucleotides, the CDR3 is TGTGCCAGCAGTGAGCGGGGCCGGGAGAAGTACTTC.

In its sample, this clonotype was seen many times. CDR3 loop: CSTRGASTEAFF. In DNA form, the CDR3 reads TGCAGCACCCGGGGGGCGAGCACTGAAGCTTTCTTT. V gene TRBV29-1 combines with J gene TRBJ1-1; TRBD1 is a possible D gene (6 bases). Germline V CDR1 and CDR2: SQVTM, ANQGSEA. The V end lost 8 bases, the J end lost 4 bases, and 14 bases lay between the germline ends. The CDR3 extends over 12 amino acids.

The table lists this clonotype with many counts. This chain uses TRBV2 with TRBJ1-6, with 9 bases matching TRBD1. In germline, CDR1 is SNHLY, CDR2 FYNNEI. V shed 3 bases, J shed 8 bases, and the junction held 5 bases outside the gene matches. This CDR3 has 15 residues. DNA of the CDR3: TGTGCCAGCAGTGACCTGGGACAGGGATATTCACCCCTCCACTTT. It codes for CASSDLGQGYSPLHF.

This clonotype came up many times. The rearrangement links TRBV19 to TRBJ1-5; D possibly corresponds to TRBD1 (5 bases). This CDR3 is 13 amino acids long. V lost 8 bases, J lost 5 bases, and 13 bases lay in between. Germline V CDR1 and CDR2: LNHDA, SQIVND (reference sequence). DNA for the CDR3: TGTGCCAGTTCTGGGGGGGGATATCAGCCCCAGCATTTT. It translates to CASSGGGYQPQHF.

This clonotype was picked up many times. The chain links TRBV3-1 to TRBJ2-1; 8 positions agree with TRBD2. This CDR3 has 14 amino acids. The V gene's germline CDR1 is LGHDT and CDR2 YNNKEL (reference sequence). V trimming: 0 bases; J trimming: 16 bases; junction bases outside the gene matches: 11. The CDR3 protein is CASSQDDATGGHFF. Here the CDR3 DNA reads TGTGCCAGCAGCCAAGATGACGCGACGGGGGGGCACTTCTTC.

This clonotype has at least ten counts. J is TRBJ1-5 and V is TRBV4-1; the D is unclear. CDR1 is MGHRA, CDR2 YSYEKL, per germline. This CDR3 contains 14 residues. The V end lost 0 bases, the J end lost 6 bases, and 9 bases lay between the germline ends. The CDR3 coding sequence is TGCGCCAGCAGCCAAGATCCTACGGTTCAGCCCCAGCATTTT. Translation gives CASSQDPTVQPQHF.

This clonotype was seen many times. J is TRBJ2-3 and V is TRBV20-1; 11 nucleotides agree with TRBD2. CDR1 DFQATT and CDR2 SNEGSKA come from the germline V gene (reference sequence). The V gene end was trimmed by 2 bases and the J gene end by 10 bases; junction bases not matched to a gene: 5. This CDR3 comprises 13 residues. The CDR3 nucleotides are TGCAGTGCTAGACCCGGGACTAGCGGTGCGCAGTATTTT. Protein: CSARPGTSGAQYF.

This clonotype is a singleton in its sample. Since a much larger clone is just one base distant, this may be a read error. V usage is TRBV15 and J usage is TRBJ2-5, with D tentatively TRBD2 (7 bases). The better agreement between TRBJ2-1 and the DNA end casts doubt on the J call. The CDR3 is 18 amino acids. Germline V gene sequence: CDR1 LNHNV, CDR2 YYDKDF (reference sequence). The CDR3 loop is CATSPPVGYGGRVNEQFF. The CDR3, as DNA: TGTGCCACCAGCCCCCCAGTCGGGTACGGGGGGCGGGTTAATGAGCAGTTCTTC.

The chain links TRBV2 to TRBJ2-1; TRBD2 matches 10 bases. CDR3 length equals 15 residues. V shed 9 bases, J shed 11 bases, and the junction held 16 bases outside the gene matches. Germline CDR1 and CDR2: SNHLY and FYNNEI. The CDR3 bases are TGTGCCAGAAGTCCCAAGCGGGGGGGAATGAGTAAGCAGTTCTTC. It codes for CARSPKRGGMSKQFF.